This T cell receptor (beta chain) originates from a study of blood T cells in healthy people across ages. Using a J-beta primer mix together with a sample-barcoded 5' primer, a second PCR was run for roughly 7 to 11 cycles. TCRdb itself ran the 5' RACE reads through MiXCR, one entry per CDR3 protein. The data hold 1.5 million to 1.8 million distinct CDR3 sequences, with approximately 43% observed a single time. Germline CDR1 and CDR2: MNHEY and SMNVEV (reference sequence). The CDR3 consists of 15 residues. The source of this sequence is a woman younger than 30 in good health. V gene TRBV27 combines with J gene TRBJ2-1; D remains ambiguous. The J call could be wrong; TRBJ2-7 is a better fit for the DNA end. Sequencing was performed on blood. DNA for the CDR3: TGTGCCAGCAGTTCCTTCGTGGGTTCCTACAATGAGCAGTACTTC. Translated: CASSSFVGSYNEQYF.